Sequencing of this T cell receptor (beta chain) was carried out in a study of cytomegalovirus exposure and HLA in healthy donors. About the study: There were approximately 85 million unique TCRs (from HLA-typed donors) in an early data release.

This clone occurred once. Its antigen is as yet unknown. General study findings and limits: A later examination showed that TCR association rates differed by HLA locus, with DRB1 most and HLA-C fewest.

Per germline, CDR1 MNHEY and CDR2 SMNVEV (reference sequence). The CDR3 runs 14 residues. Trimming removed 2 bases at V and 5 bases at J, with 9 bases between. The PCR ran on 60 Vbeta and 13 Jbeta primers. TCRdb keeps only in-frame clones here, not all; method: immunoSEQ multiplex PCR. The repertoire holds a few hundred thousand clones, approximately 83% seen once, with approximately 1.5% in the top ten. Sequencing was done on a sample of PBMCs. This TCR came from a girl aged 5-17 years in good health and CMV-seronegative. The chain couples TRBV27 to TRBJ1-4, with D maybe TRBD1 (6 bases). The CDR3 bases are TGTGCCAGCAGTTTAAAACAGGGCAATGAAAAACTGTTTTTT. Translating it yields CASSLKQGNEKLFF. The full variable domain, in which reference TRBV27 and TRBJ1-4 provide the parts outside the CDR3, is EAQVTQNPRYLITVTGKKLTVTCSQNMNHEYMSWYRQDPGLGLRQIYYSMNVEVTDKGDVPEGYKVSRKEKRNFPLILESPSPNQTSLYFCASSLKQGNEKLFFGSGTQLSVL.